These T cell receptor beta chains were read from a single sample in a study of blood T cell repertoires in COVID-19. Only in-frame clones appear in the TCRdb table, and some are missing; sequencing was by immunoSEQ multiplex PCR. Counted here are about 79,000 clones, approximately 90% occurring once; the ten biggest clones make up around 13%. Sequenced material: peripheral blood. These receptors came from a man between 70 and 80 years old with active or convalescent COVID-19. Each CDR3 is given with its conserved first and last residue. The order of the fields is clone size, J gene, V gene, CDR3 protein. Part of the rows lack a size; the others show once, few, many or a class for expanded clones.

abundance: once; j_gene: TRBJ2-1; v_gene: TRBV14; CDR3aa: CASSEGGTSAYKGLEQFF
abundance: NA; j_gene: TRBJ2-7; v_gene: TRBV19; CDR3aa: CASSRSTGDYEQYF
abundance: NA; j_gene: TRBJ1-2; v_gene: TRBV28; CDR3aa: CASSLDGAYGYTF
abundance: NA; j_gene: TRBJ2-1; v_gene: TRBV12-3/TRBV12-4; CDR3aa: CASSFGGSEQFF
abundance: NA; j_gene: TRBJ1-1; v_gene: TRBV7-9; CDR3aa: CASSPLQGGTEAFF
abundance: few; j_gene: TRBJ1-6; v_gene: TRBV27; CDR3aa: CASSRTGDNSPLHF
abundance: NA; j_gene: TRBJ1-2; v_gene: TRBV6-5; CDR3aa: CASSRGTGGEDGYTF
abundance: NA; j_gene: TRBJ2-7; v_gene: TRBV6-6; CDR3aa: CASSPSRSITYF
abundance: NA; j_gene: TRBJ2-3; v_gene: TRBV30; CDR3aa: CAWSQSPDTQYF
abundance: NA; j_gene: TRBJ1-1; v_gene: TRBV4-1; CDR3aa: CASSQQGGENTEAFF
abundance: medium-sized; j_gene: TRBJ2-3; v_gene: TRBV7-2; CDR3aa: CASSPDAGGTDTQYF
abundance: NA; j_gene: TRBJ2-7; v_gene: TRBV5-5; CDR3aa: CASSQTPGQGRSGRYF
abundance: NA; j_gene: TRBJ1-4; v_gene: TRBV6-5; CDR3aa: CASSTGTMQKLFF
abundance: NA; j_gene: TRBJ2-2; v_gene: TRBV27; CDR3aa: CASSSGLAGSGELFF
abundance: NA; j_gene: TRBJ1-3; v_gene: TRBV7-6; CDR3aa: CASSLGAQGGAGNTIYF
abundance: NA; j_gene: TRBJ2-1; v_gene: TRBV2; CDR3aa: CASSEWSSGSGEQFF
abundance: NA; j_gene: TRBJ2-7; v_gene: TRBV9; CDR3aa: CASSAQPLSYEQYF
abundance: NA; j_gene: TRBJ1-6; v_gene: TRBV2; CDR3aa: CASSDGRGPNSPLHF
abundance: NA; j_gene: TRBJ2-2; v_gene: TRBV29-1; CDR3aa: CSAEEGLGTGELFF
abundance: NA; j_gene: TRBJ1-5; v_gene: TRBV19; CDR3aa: CASSFYDRGGNQPQHF
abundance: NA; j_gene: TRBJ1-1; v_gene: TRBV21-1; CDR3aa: CASSKLGGSIEAFF
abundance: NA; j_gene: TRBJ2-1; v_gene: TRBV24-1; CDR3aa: CATSVNTYNEQFF
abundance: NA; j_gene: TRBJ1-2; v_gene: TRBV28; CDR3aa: CASSFPAGQGRGGYTF
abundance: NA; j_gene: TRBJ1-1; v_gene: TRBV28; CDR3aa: CASSAPGGEEAEAFF
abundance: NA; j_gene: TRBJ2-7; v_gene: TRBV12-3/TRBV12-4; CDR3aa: CASSRTGSYEQYF
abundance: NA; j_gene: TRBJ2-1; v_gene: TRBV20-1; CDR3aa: CSASKAGEGDEQFF
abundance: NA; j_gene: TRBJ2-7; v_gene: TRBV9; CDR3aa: CASSGYSGGRSAGYEQYF
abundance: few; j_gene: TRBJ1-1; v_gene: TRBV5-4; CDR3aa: CASSGGAVNTEAFF
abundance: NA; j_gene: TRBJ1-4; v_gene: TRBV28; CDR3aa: CASSSARENEKLFF
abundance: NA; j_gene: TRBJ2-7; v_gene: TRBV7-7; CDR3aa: CASSSVFGYEQYF
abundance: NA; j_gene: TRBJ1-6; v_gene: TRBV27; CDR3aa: CASSLGQGVSPLHF
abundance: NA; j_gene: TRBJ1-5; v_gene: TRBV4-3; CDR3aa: CASSPGGRSYSNQPQHF
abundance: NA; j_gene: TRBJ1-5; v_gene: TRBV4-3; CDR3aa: CASSQEADSRPQHF